This T cell receptor beta chain derives from a study of blood T cell repertoires in COVID-19. As for the study in general: Material from acute and convalescent COVID-19 was sourced from the United States, Italy and Spain.

Authors' data handling: Nucleated cell counts were estimated from reference gene primer amplification. Sequencing was performed with immunoSEQ multiplex PCR; in TCRdb, only in-frame clones are kept and a portion is missing. V and J calls plus clone size are reproduced from that table; the DNA served to infer D and trimming. The profile shows roughly 61,000 clones, approximately 92% of them singletons. This sequence was found in a man aged 60-69 years with acute or convalescent COVID-19. The sample consisted of peripheral blood.

In nucleotides, the CDR3 is TGTGCCAGCAGTTTCCTCGGACAGGGCCCCCTTGGCTACACCTTC. Its protein product is CASSFLGQGPLGYTF. This chain joins TRBV28 and TRBJ1-2; 8 nucleotides align to TRBD1. Per germline, CDR1 MDHEN and CDR2 SYDVKM. The trim removed 3 bases at V and 7 bases at J, leaving 10 bases unmatched. The CDR3 is 15 amino acids.